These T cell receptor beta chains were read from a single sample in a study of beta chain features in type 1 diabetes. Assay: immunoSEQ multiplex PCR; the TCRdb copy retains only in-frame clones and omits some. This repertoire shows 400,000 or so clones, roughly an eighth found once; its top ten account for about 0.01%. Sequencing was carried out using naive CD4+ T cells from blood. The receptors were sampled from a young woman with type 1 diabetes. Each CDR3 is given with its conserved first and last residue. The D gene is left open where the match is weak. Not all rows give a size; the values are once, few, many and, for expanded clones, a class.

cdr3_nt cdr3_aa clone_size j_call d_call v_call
TGTGCCAGCAGCGTAGAGTTGAGCTCCTACAATGAGCAGTTCTTC CASSVELSSYNEQFF few TRBJ2-1 . TRBV9
TGTGCCAGCTCACGGATCTTAGGGGGCTACTACGAGCAGTACTTC CASSRILGGYYEQYF . TRBJ2-7 TRBD1 TRBV18
TGTGCCAGCAGCGTAGATCCTAGTACAAACATTCAGTACTTC CASSVDPSTNIQYF . TRBJ2-4 . TRBV9
TGTGCCACCAGCAGAACTTTCACCCTTGGAGGGACCGCAACCTACGAGCAGTACTTC CATSRTFTLGGTATYEQYF . TRBJ2-7 . TRBV15
TGTGCCTGGAGTATTGGACAGGGCGGAAAGATTCAGTACTTC CAWSIGQGGKIQYF few TRBJ2-4 TRBD1 TRBV30
TGCAGCGTCCGGGGGTCGGGAGGGAACAATGAGCAGTTCTTC CSVRGSGGNNEQFF . TRBJ2-1 TRBD2 TRBV29-1
TGTGCCAGCAGTGAGGGGGGGATTGGTGGCTACACCTTC CASSEGGIGGYTF few TRBJ1-2 . TRBV25-1
TGTGCCAGTAACCGGGACAGGGGCACAGATACGCAGTATTTT CASNRDRGTDTQYF . TRBJ2-3 TRBD1 TRBV9
TGTGCCAGCAGCTTGGACAGGGCAACCGGGGAGCTGTTTTTT CASSLDRATGELFF . TRBJ2-2 TRBD1 TRBV7-9
TGTGCCAGCAGCGATTGGACAGGGGGCACAGATACGCAGTATTTT CASSDWTGGTDTQYF . TRBJ2-3 TRBD1 TRBV5-4
TGCGCCAGCAGCCAAGCCGAGCAGAGCGGGGGGATGTATACGCAGTATTTT CASSQAEQSGGMYTQYF . TRBJ2-3 TRBD2 TRBV4-3
TGTGCCAGCAGCTCCGCGGGGGCTAACAATCAGCCCCAGCATTTT CASSSAGANNQPQHF . TRBJ1-5 . TRBV7-9
TGTGCCAGCAGCCCCCGAGTGCCTAATGAGCAGTTCTTC CASSPRVPNEQFF . TRBJ2-1 . TRBV7-8
TGCGCCAGCAGACAGGGTACGGATGGCTACACCTTC CASRQGTDGYTF . TRBJ1-2 . TRBV4-1
TGTGCCAGCAGCTTGGGACAGAGCCTTCTGTCCCAGTACTTC CASSLGQSLLSQYF . TRBJ2-5 . TRBV5-4
TGTGCCAGCAGCCTTAGCGGTGGGGCCTACGAGCAGTACTTC CASSLSGGAYEQYF few TRBJ2-7 . TRBV7-2
TGTGCCAGCAGCTTAGCGGGAGGGCCCCGGTTGTTGAGTTACAATGAGCAGTTCTTC CASSLAGGPRLLSYNEQFF few TRBJ2-1 TRBD2 TRBV7-2
TGTGCCAGCAGCTTTGGGCGGGGCACGGACACTGAAGCTTTCTTT CASSFGRGTDTEAFF few TRBJ1-1 . TRBV7-9
TGCGCCAGCAGCTGGGGCGGGGGGCCCTACAATGAGCAGTTCTTC CASSWGGGPYNEQFF . TRBJ2-1 TRBD2 TRBV5-1
TGCGCCAGCACCCCTTCGTCGGCTGGGGCCAACGTCCTGACTTTC CASTPSSAGANVLTF few TRBJ2-6 . TRBV5-1
TGTGCCAGTACCTCCCCACAGGCCTACGAGCAGTACTTC CASTSPQAYEQYF few TRBJ2-7 . TRBV19